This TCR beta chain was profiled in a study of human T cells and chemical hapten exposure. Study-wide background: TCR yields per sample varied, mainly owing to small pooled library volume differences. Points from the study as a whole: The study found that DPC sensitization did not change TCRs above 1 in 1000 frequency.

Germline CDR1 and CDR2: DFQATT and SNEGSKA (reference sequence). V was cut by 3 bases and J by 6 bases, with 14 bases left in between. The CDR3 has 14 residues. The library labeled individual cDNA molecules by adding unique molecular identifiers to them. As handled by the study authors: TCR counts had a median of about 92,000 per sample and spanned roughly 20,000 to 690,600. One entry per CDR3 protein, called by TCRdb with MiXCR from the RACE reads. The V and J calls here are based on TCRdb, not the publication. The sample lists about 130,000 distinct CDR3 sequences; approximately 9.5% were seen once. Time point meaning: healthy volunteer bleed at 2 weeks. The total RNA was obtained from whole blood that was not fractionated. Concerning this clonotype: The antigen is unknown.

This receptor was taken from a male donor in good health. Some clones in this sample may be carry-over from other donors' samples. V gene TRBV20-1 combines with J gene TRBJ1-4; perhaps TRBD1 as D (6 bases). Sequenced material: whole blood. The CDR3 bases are TGCAGTGCTAGCGGGGGGCAGAAGGATGAAAAACTGTTTTTT. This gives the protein CSASGGQKDEKLFF.